Each of the 28 T cell receptor beta chains below was sequenced from the same sample in a study of blood T cells in healthy people across ages (dated by TCRdb to about 2015). The receptor library was made with 5' RACE. Data came from an Illumina HiSeq 2500. A second PCR of roughly 7 to 11 cycles was performed with a sample-barcoded 5' primer and a J-beta primer mix. TCRdb ran its own pipeline on the public reads, namely fastp trimming at Q25 and MiXCR clone calling, and kept in-frame beta chains. Here each entry gathers all rows of one CDR3 protein and keeps the most common genes and DNA. The sample table shows 710,000 or so distinct CDR3 sequences, and roughly 32% are seen once. Clones ranked in the top ten supply roughly 15% of the sample. The sample consisted of blood. These receptors all stem from a woman older than 75 in good health. Donor details come from another sample of the same person, matched by shared clones.

This clonotype was detected a few times. The junction and the germline gene differ at one end; a read error may be behind it. J is TRBJ2-5 and V is TRBV12-3 or TRBV12-4; 13 bases match TRBD2. CDR3 length: 16 amino acids. CDR3 sequence: CAGRDELAGGPGEQYF. The CDR3 nucleotides are TGTGCCGGCAGAGACGAACTAGCGGGGGGGCCGGGTGAGCAGTACTTC.

V gene TRBV4-1 combines with J gene TRBJ1-2; D call uncertain. Germline loops: CDR1 MGHRA, CDR2 YSYEKL. V was clipped by 3 bases and J by 5 bases, with 7 bases between them. CDR3 length equals 12 residues. The CDR3 sequence: CASSQEKYGYTF. The CDR3 DNA is TGCGCCAGCAGCCAGGAAAAATATGGCTACACCTTC.

This clonotype was found many times. The gene calls are TRBV5-1 and TRBJ2-3, with TRBD2 matching 8 bases. CDR3 length: 15 residues. V lost 4 bases and J lost 6; bases outside the gene matches: 10. From germline, CDR1 is SGHRS and CDR2 YFSETQ. This chain's CDR3 is CASSTPGLGSDTQYF. The CDR3 DNA is TGCGCCAGCAGCACACCGGGACTAGGATCTGATACGCAGTATTTT. Full variable domain (missing parts from reference TRBV5-1 and TRBJ2-3): KAGVTQTPRYLIKTRGQQVTLSCSPISGHRSVSWYQQTPGQGLQFLFEYFSETQRNKGNFPGRFSGRQFSNSRSEMNVSTLELGDSALYLCASSTPGLGSDTQYFGPGTRLTVL.

This clonotype was found many times. The chain combines TRBV30 with TRBJ1-5, with unresolved D. The CDR3 covers 13 residues. CDR1 and CDR2 from the germline V gene are GTSNPN and SVGIG (reference sequence). The ends were cut back, 1 base at V and 5 bases at J, with 9 bases in the middle. The CDR3 DNA follows: TGTGCCTGGAGTGACCGGGGTGATCAGCCCCAGCATTTT. It codes for CAWSDRGDQPQHF.

This chain joins TRBV20-1 and TRBJ2-1; 10 nucleotides match TRBD1. With V trimmed by 1 base and J by 4 bases, 7 bases remained unmatched. The CDR3 sequence is 16 residues long. Germline CDR1 is DFQATT and CDR2 is SNEGSKA (reference sequence). CDR3 bases: TGCAGTGCTAGAGGACAGGGGGCAAAGGAGTACAATGAGCAGTTCTTC. Its protein is CSARGQGAKEYNEQFF.

This clonotype was seen many times. J is TRBJ2-3 and V is TRBV7-8; D gene unclear. Trimming took 1 base from V and 2 from J, leaving 16 bases between them. Per germline, CDR1 SGHVS and CDR2 FQNEAQ. The CDR3 has 17 amino acids. In nucleotides, the CDR3 is TGTGCCAGCAGCTTAGGAGGAAGGGTATCCTTCACAGATACGCAGTATTTT. It specifies CASSLGGRVSFTDTQYF.

Many counts were recorded for this clonotype. V usage is TRBV6-5 and J usage is TRBJ2-7, with TRBD1 matching over 7 bases. Germline lookup yields CDR1 MNHEY and CDR2 SVGAGI. This CDR3 is built from 14 residues. V shed 6 bases and J 0 bases; nucleotides not matched to a gene: 5. CDR3 in DNA: TGTGCCAGCAGCCTGGGACAGTTCTCCTACGAGCAGTACTTC. Protein product: CASSLGQFSYEQYF.

This clonotype came up many times. The chain carries TRBV20-1 and TRBJ2-3; 8 bases fit TRBD2. CDR1 and CDR2 (germline): DFQATT, SNEGSKA (reference sequence). J lost 6 bases, V lost 5 bases, and 13 bases had no gene match. This CDR3 has 15 residues. The CDR3 spells CSAGRTSRAGDTQYF. The CDR3 DNA reads as TGCAGTGCTGGGAGGACTAGCAGAGCCGGGGATACGCAGTATTTT.

This clonotype has at least ten counts. V and J are TRBV3-1 and TRBJ1-2; TRBD1 matches at 7 bases. The CDR3 sequence is 13 residues long. Unmatched junction bases numbered 0, after V lost 1 base and J lost 4 bases. Germline CDR1 is LGHDT and CDR2 is YNNKEL (reference sequence). The CDR3 sequence: CASSQGQGYGYTF. CDR3 coding DNA: TGTGCCAGCAGCCAAGGACAGGGCTATGGCTACACCTTC.

Points on this clonotype: With a much larger clone just one base away, this may be a read error. The rearrangement joins TRBV20-1 to TRBJ2-3, with D possibly being TRBD2 (7 bases). Germline assignment: CDR1 DFQATT and CDR2 SNEGSKA (reference sequence). The germline V and J ends were trimmed by 5 bases and 1 base, with 22 bases remaining between them. CDR3 size: 17 residues. The CDR3 DNA sequence: TGCAGTGCTCTAACGATGGGGGGGGGGGCCGGCACAGATACGCAGTATTTT. This gives the protein CSALTMGGGAGTDTQYF.

This clonotype was observed a handful of times. This chain joins TRBV10-3 and TRBJ1-1; TRBD1 matches at 11 bases. Germline CDR1 reads ENHRY; CDR2 reads SYGVKD. V lost 7 bases, J lost 2 bases, and 21 bases stayed unmatched. This CDR3 has 20 residues. The chain's CDR3 is CAIMGTGGVYPGVSNTEAFF. CDR3 bases: TGTGCCATCATGGGGACAGGGGGTGTTTACCCAGGCGTATCCAACACTGAAGCTTTCTTT.

V and J are TRBV29-1 and TRBJ1-1; D unclear. The germline gives CDR1 SQVTM, CDR2 ANQGSEA. V was pared by 2 bases and J by 1 base, with 2 bases between. The CDR3 spans 11 residues. CDR3 amino acids: CSVERNTEAFF. The DNA for the CDR3 is TGCAGCGTTGAACGGAACACTGAAGCTTTCTTT. The complete variable domain, with remaining parts taken from reference TRBV29-1 and TRBJ1-1, reads SAVISQKPSRDICQRGTSLTIQCQVDSQVTMMFWYRQQPGQSLTLIATANQGSEATYESGFVIDKFPISRPNLTFSTLTVSNMSPEDSSIYLCSVERNTEAFFGQGTRLTVV.

Ten or more counts support this clonotype. V gene TRBV3-1 combines with J gene TRBJ2-5; 14 bases are a match to TRBD2. The CDR3 sequence is 15 residues long. Trimming cost V 4 bases and J 4 bases; bases outside gene matches: 2. CDR1 is LGHDT and CDR2 is YNNKEL in the germline V gene (reference sequence). CDR3 nucleotide sequence: TGTGCCAGCAGCCCGACTAGCGGGGGGGGAGAGACCCAGTACTTC. This sequence encodes CASSPTSGGGETQYF.

This clonotype was picked up many times. For the CDR3, the DNA is TGTGCCAGCAGTGCCAACAGACCGGGACGGCTTAGCTCCTATAATTCACCCCTCCACTTT. Residues: CASSANRPGRLSSYNSPLHF. The chain couples TRBV6-1 to TRBJ1-6, with D possibly TRBD1 on 5 matching bases. The V and J ends lost 4 bases and 0 bases respectively, with 22 bases between them. Germline assignment: CDR1 MNHNS and CDR2 SASEGT. The CDR3 loop spans 20 amino acids.

This clonotype has at least ten counts. The V call is TRBV20-1, the J call TRBJ2-6; D perhaps matches TRBD2 (5 bases). V gave up 1 base and J gave up 0 bases, with 7 bases separating them. This CDR3 contains 15 residues. Germline V gene data show CDR1 as DFQATT and CDR2 as SNEGSKA (reference sequence). The CDR3 protein is CSARAGVSGANVLTF. The CDR3 bases are TGCAGTGCTAGAGCCGGGGTCTCTGGGGCCAACGTCCTGACTTTC.

As to this clonotype: Since no conserved phenylalanine or tryptophan closes the CDR3, a read error is the likely cause. The CDR3 bases are TGTGCCAGCAGCCTTCCCGGACAGGGATCCGAGGCCCAGTACGTC. Residues: CASSLPGQGSEAQYV. V gene TRBV7-2 combines with J gene TRBJ2-5; 8 bases are a match to TRBD1. Germline CDR1 is SGHTA and CDR2 is FQGNSA. This CDR3 has 15 amino acids. J gave up 9 bases and V 5 bases, and 14 bases lay outside the gene matches.

At least ten counts were recorded for this clonotype. The V call is TRBV7-9, the J call TRBJ1-2; weak D call: TRBD1 (5 bases). With 0 bases removed from V and 0 bases from J, the gap between germline ends came to 8 bases. CDR1 is SEHNR, CDR2 FQNEAQ, per germline (reference sequence). The CDR3 loop spans 15 amino acids. As DNA, the CDR3 is TGTGCCAGCAGCTTAGCGACAGTCTCTAACTATGGCTACACCTTC. It codes for CASSLATVSNYGYTF.

This clonotype came up many times. The chain combines TRBV5-1 with TRBJ2-5; no reliable D call. The CDR3 spans 13 residues. Trimming removed 1 base at V and 1 base at J, with 5 bases between. Germline lookup yields CDR1 SGHRS and CDR2 YFSETQ. Here the CDR3 DNA reads TGCGCCAGCAGCTTGATCTCCCAAGAGACCCAGTACTTC. It translates to CASSLISQETQYF.

This clonotype was observed many times. This rearrangement joins TRBV27 to TRBJ1-1, with D possibly being TRBD1 (6 bases). The CDR3 totals 15 residues. Germline CDR1 and CDR2: MNHEY and SMNVEV (reference sequence). The germline V and J ends were trimmed by 5 bases and 2 bases, with 15 bases remaining between them. DNA for the CDR3: TGTGCCAGCAGTCCCGACTACAGGGATAACACTGAAGCTTTCTTT. Encoded protein: CASSPDYRDNTEAFF.

This clonotype was seen only a few times. The junction and the germline gene differ at one end; a read error may be behind it. V is TRBV15 and J is TRBJ2-2, with D possibly matching TRBD2 (5 bases). The CDR3 extends over 17 amino acids. Germline CDR1 reads LNHNV; CDR2 reads YYDKDF (reference sequence). CDR3 coding DNA: TGTGCCACCAGCAGAGATTTAAGCGGAGTGAACACCGGGGAGCGGTTTTTT. Its protein product is CATSRDLSGVNTGERFF.

The rearrangement uses TRBV29-1 and TRBJ2-1; D call uncertain. The germline V gene has CDR1 SQVTM and CDR2 ANQGSEA. This CDR3 is built from 13 residues. The V and J ends lost 1 base and 7 bases respectively, with 11 bases between them. In DNA form, the CDR3 reads TGCAGCGTTGAAGCCTTCAGTAAAAATGAGCAGTTCTTC. Translated, it gives CSVEAFSKNEQFF.

This clonotype was observed a handful of times. This sequence joins TRBV6-5 and TRBJ1-1, with TRBD1 matching over 11 bases. Germline-derived CDR1 and CDR2 are MNHEY and SVGAGI. V lost 6 bases, J lost 10 bases, and 4 bases stayed unmatched. The CDR3 has 12 amino acids. CDR3 coding DNA: TGTGCCAGCAGACCCGGGACAGGGGGAGCTTTCTTT. Its protein is CASRPGTGGAFF.

This clonotype was found a few times. This chain joins TRBV4-2 and TRBJ1-2, with 11 bases matching TRBD1. The CDR3 has 15 residues. V was pared by 2 bases and J by 3 bases, with 2 bases of the junction left unmatched. Germline lookup yields CDR1 LGHNA and CDR2 YNFKEQ. The CDR3 DNA reads as TGTGCCAGCAGCCAATTGGGACAGGGGGACTATGGCTACACCTTC. Its protein is CASSQLGQGDYGYTF.

The rearrangement links TRBV14 to TRBJ2-6, with D unresolved. Germline V CDR1 and CDR2: SGHDN, FVKESK. This CDR3 spans 15 amino acids. Trimming removed 1 base at V and 2 bases at J, with 6 bases between. CDR3 bases: TGTGCCAGCAGCCAAGGGGTTGCTGGGGCCAACGTCCTGACTTTC. Translating it yields CASSQGVAGANVLTF.

V and J are TRBV5-6 and TRBJ2-1; no reliable D call. The CDR3 extends over 18 amino acids. The germline V gene has CDR1 SGHDT and CDR2 YYEEEE. V lost 0 bases, J lost 4 bases, and 20 bases lay in between. CDR3 sequence: CASSLARMGYKGYNEQFF. For the CDR3, the DNA is TGTGCCAGCAGCTTGGCCCGGATGGGATATAAAGGGTACAATGAGCAGTTCTTC.

This clonotype has ten or more counts. The CDR3 sequence: CSAREKPSLYF. The CDR3 DNA reads TGCAGTGCTAGAGAGAAGCCCAGCCTGTACTTC. V usage is TRBV20-1 and J usage is TRBJ2-4; no definite D call. The length of the CDR3 is 11 residues. Germline values: CDR1 DFQATT, CDR2 SNEGSKA (reference sequence). Between the trimmed V and J ends, which lost 0 bases and 15 bases, there was a span of 12 bases.

There are a few counts of this clonotype. J is TRBJ1-1 and V is TRBV7-8, with a possible D match to TRBD1 (5 bases). V was pared by 5 bases and J by 4 bases, with 14 bases between. Germline CDR1 reads SGHVS; CDR2 reads FQNEAQ. The CDR3 is 14 residues long. CDR3 residues: CASSIRVGGTEAFF. The DNA for the CDR3 is TGTGCCAGCAGCATCAGGGTCGGTGGCACTGAAGCTTTCTTT.

This clonotype has a count of ten or more. The rearrangement joins TRBV27 to TRBJ2-5, with D uncertain. This CDR3 contains 13 residues. The V end lost 5 bases, the J end lost 5 bases, and 12 bases lay between the germline ends. CDR1 and CDR2 (germline): MNHEY, SMNVEV (reference sequence). The CDR3 DNA reads TGTGCCAGCAGTACGGGCCTTGGGGAGACCCAGTACTTC. Translation gives CASSTGLGETQYF.